This is a list of T cell receptor beta chains from one sample in a study of cytomegalovirus exposure and HLA in healthy donors. Profiled with immunoSEQ multiplex PCR; TCRdb holds only in-frame clones, not every one. The data contain around 140,000 clones, around three quarters of them seen just once; the ten biggest clones take up less than 2%. The sequenced material came from PBMCs. The receptors shown here come from a man aged 40-55 years in good health and CMV-seronegative. The CDR3 runs from the conserved cysteine through the conserved F or W. D genes are given only for firm matches. Clone size is not always given. Where it is, it says once, few, many or a class for expanded clones.

cdr3_aa cdr3_nt v_call d_call j_call clone_size
CASKIGTGDAFF TGTGCCAGCAAGATCGGGACAGGGGACGCTTTCTTT TRBV7-9 TRBD1 TRBJ1-1 -
CASSYSYRGPGEQYF TGTGCCAGCAGTTACTCGTACAGGGGACCGGGCGAGCAGTACTTC TRBV6-5 TRBD1 TRBJ2-7 -
CTSSLSGPSQETQYF TGCACCAGCAGCTTAAGCGGGCCCTCACAAGAGACCCAGTACTTC TRBV5-1 - TRBJ2-5 -
CASGHRTGPYEQYF TGTGCTAGTGGCCACCGGACAGGGCCCTACGAGCAGTACTTC TRBV12-5 TRBD1 TRBJ2-7 -
CASSFSGYTQYF TGTGCCAGCAGTTTTAGCGGGTATACGCAGTATTTT TRBV28 TRBD2 TRBJ2-3 -
CASSDGGGAGPDTQYF TGTGCCAGCAGTGACGGAGGCGGGGCGGGACCAGATACGCAGTATTTT TRBV6-4 - TRBJ2-3 medium-sized
CASSQRVQAGWDNEQFF TGCGCCAGCAGCCAAAGGGTGCAAGCGGGCTGGGACAATGAGCAGTTCTTC TRBV4-1 - TRBJ2-1 -
CASSYLSYEQYF TGTGCCAGCAGCTACCTGAGCTACGAGCAGTACTTC TRBV5-4 - TRBJ2-7 -
CASRLDSEAFF TGTGCCAGCAGACTCGACAGTGAAGCTTTCTTT TRBV5-8 - TRBJ1-1 few
CASSLVDRDYEQYF TGTGCCAGCAGCTTGGTGGACAGGGACTATGAACAGTACTTC TRBV5-6 - TRBJ2-7 -
CASSFPGLAGGRTGELFF TGTGCCAGCAGTTTCCCGGGACTAGCGGGAGGTCGTACCGGGGAGCTGTTTTTT TRBV27 TRBD2 TRBJ2-2 -
CASRTGQGASPMFSYNSPLHF TGTGCCAGCAGAACGGGACAGGGGGCTTCGCCGATGTTCTCCTATAATTCACCCCTCCACTTT TRBV27 TRBD1 TRBJ1-6 -
CASSLVPSGGAGELFF TGCGCCAGCAGCTTGGTCCCCAGCGGGGGGGCCGGGGAGCTGTTTTTT TRBV5-1 TRBD2 TRBJ2-2 -
CASRGGWDTQYF TGTGCCAGCAGGGGGGGGTGGGATACGCAGTATTTT TRBV6-5 TRBD2 TRBJ2-3 -
CASSAPMNTEAFF TGTGCCAGCAGCGCCCCTATGAACACTGAAGCTTTCTTT TRBV7-9 - TRBJ1-1 -
CASSYGQGGGNEQFF TGTGCCAGCAGCTATGGACAGGGGGGTGGGAATGAGCAGTTCTTC TRBV5-4 TRBD1 TRBJ2-1 -
CASSLATGGSYEQYF TGTGCCAGCAGCTTGGCCACAGGGGGTTCCTACGAGCAGTACTTC TRBV5-6 TRBD1 TRBJ2-7 few
CASSLRDSPLRTDNEQFF TGCGCCAGCAGCCTTCGGGACAGTCCCCTCCGGACCGACAATGAGCAGTTCTTC TRBV4-3 TRBD1 TRBJ2-1 -
CSSSLGPTRGTYEQYF TGTTCCAGCAGCTTAGGGCCAACCAGGGGGACCTACGAGCAGTACTTC TRBV7-9 TRBD1 TRBJ2-7 -
CASSLGTGAGNTIYF TGTGCCAGCAGCTTAGGGACAGGCGCTGGAAACACCATATATTTT TRBV7-8 TRBD1 TRBJ1-3 -
CASSPWDRMNTEAFF TGTGCCAGCAGCCCTTGGGACAGGATGAACACTGAAGCTTTCTTT TRBV11-3 TRBD1 TRBJ1-1 -
CATSSRDSGSQPQHF TGTGCCACCAGCAGCCGGGACAGCGGGAGCCAGCCCCAGCATTTT TRBV15 TRBD1 TRBJ1-5 once
CAISDGPGTGGGQPQHF TGTGCCATCAGTGATGGTCCTGGGACAGGGGGCGGTCAGCCCCAGCATTTT TRBV10-3 TRBD1 TRBJ1-5 -
CASSPQGGAAKNIQYF TGCGCCAGCAGCCCCCAGGGGGGTGCTGCCAAAAACATTCAGTACTTC TRBV5-1 - TRBJ2-4 -
CAWWGTSGGAGEQFF TGTGCCTGGTGGGGGACTAGCGGGGGGGCTGGTGAGCAGTTCTTC TRBV30 TRBD2 TRBJ2-1 few
CSSSLAREYEQYF TGTTCCAGCAGCTTAGCGAGAGAGTACGAGCAGTACTTC TRBV7-9 - TRBJ2-7 -
CASSLGLAGPSTQYF TGTGCCAGCAGCTTGGGACTAGCGGGACCGAGTACGCAGTATTTT TRBV7-7 TRBD2 TRBJ2-3 -
CASRISGYEQYF TGTGCCAGCAGAATCTCAGGCTACGAGCAGTACTTC TRBV2 - TRBJ2-7 -
CASSRGCCTAYEQYF TGTGCCAGCAGCCGAGGATGCTGCACCGCCTACGAGCAGTACTTC TRBV21-1 - TRBJ2-7 few
CASSVGGPNQPQHF TGTGCCAGCAGTGTAGGGGGCCCAAATCAGCCCCAGCATTTT TRBV6-5 TRBD1 TRBJ1-5 -
CASRLAGGHDTQYF TGTGCCAGCAGGCTAGCGGGGGGGCACGATACGCAGTATTTT TRBV7-2 TRBD2 TRBJ2-3 -
CASTGQGATDTQYF TGCGCCAGCACCGGACAGGGGGCCACGGATACGCAGTATTTT TRBV10-1 TRBD1 TRBJ2-3 -
CATSQGPPYEQYF TGTGCCACCTCACAGGGCCCCCCCTACGAGCAGTACTTC TRBV6-5 - TRBJ2-7 -
CASSYSTEGSPLHF TGTGCCAGCAGTTACTCGACGGAGGGTTCACCCCTCCACTTT TRBV6-6 - TRBJ1-6 few
CASSQDEDRGYGYTF TGCGCCAGCAGCCAAGACGAGGACAGGGGCTATGGCTACACCTTC TRBV4-1 TRBD1 TRBJ1-2 few
CSVEGQGGGYTF TGCAGCGTTGAAGGACAGGGTGGGGGCTACACCTTC TRBV29-1 TRBD1 TRBJ1-2 few
CASSWTGDGQETQYF TGCGCCAGCAGCTGGACAGGGGATGGCCAAGAGACCCAGTACTTC TRBV5-1 TRBD1 TRBJ2-5 -
CASSPSGGAYEQYF TGTGCCAGCAGCCCTAGCGGGGGGGCCTACGAGCAGTACTTC TRBV7-9 TRBD2 TRBJ2-7 -
CASSYSRDSYNEQFF TGTGCCAGCAGTTACTCAAGGGACAGCTACAATGAGCAGTTCTTC TRBV6-5 TRBD1 TRBJ2-1 once
CASSFSGTRSTDTQYF TGTGCCAGCAGCTTCAGCGGGACCCGAAGCACAGATACGCAGTATTTT TRBV11-1 TRBD2 TRBJ2-3 -
CASTSGQGYNEQFF TGTGCCAGTACCTCGGGACAGGGTTACAATGAGCAGTTCTTC TRBV19 TRBD1 TRBJ2-1 -
CSSSSRDSPTYEQYF TGTTCCAGCAGCTCCCGGGACAGCCCGACCTACGAGCAGTACTTC TRBV7-9 TRBD1 TRBJ2-7 -
CAFSSGANVLTF TGTGCCTTCAGCTCTGGGGCCAACGTCCTGACTTTC TRBV30 - TRBJ2-6 -
CASSFTGGPPYEQYF TGTGCCAGCAGTTTCACAGGGGGCCCGCCCTACGAGCAGTACTTC TRBV6-6 TRBD1 TRBJ2-7 -
CASSADGTNDQPQHF TGTGCCAGCAGCGCCGACGGGACAAATGATCAGCCCCAGCATTTT TRBV9 - TRBJ1-5 few
CASSPLAGPKNIQYF TGTGCCAGCAGTCCCCTTGCGGGCCCCAAAAACATTCAGTACTTC TRBV6-5 - TRBJ2-4 -
CASSFRAGSSTDTQYF TGCGCCAGCAGCTTCAGGGCGGGATCTAGCACAGATACGCAGTATTTT TRBV5-1 - TRBJ2-3 -
CSLGTSGSNEQFF TGCAGCCTCGGGACTAGCGGGAGTAATGAGCAGTTCTTC TRBV29-1 TRBD2 TRBJ2-1 once
CASHQSGGSYNEQFF TGTGCCAGCCATCAAAGCGGGGGCTCCTACAATGAGCAGTTCTTC TRBV6-6 TRBD2 TRBJ2-1 -
CASSLELRGASTDTQYF TGTGCCAGCAGCTTAGAGTTGCGGGGGGCTAGCACAGATACGCAGTATTTT TRBV7-3 TRBD2 TRBJ2-3 -
CASLRDSGRRSPDTQYF TGCGCCAGCCTCAGAGATAGCGGGAGAAGAAGCCCAGATACGCAGTATTTT TRBV10-2 TRBD2 TRBJ2-3 -
CASKGQNSYEQYF TGTGCCAGCAAGGGACAGAACTCCTACGAGCAGTACTTC TRBV28 TRBD1 TRBJ2-7 -
CAISEELRNEQFF TGTGCCATCAGTGAAGAGCTCAGGAATGAGCAGTTCTTC TRBV10-3 - TRBJ2-1 -
CASSLALEGTNYGYTF TGTGCCAGCAGCTTAGCTCTGGAGGGAACTAACTATGGCTACACCTTC TRBV13 - TRBJ1-2 -
CASSYIDSPYEAFF TGTGCCAGCAGCTACATCGACAGTCCATATGAAGCTTTCTTT TRBV5-4 - TRBJ1-1 few
CAIGGGRDYEQYF TGTGCCATTGGGGGGGGGCGGGACTACGAGCAGTACTTC TRBV28 - TRBJ2-7 -
CASSQGVGGQPLPYGYTF TGTGCCAGCAGCCAAGGGGTAGGGGGACAGCCGCTCCCCTATGGCTACACCTTC TRBV14 TRBD1 TRBJ1-2 few